This T cell receptor beta chain originates from a study of response to subunit inactivated influenza vaccine. The CDR3 extends over 14 amino acids. V lost 2 bases and J lost 6; bases outside the gene matches: 10. From germline, CDR1 is DFQATT and CDR2 SNEGSKA (reference sequence). TCRdb reprocessed the RT-PCR reads via MiXCR and lists one record per CDR3 protein. This table holds approximately 500,000 distinct CDR3 sequences, under 25% found once. Whole-study findings and limits: Authors suggested each seasonal flu vaccination may recruit only limited numbers of new T cells.

This clonotype turned up a few times. Its specificity is not known. This sample was shared with a second study, whose subject was T cells expressing NK-cell markers. In that study: The TCR beta cDNA came from 5'RACE template switching with UMIs. Whether the expanded NKG2C+ T cell clones recognized HCMV remained unclear.

This clonotype was sampled from a man between 45 and 60 years old who received an inactivated influenza vaccine. This chain uses TRBV20-1 with TRBJ2-7; 7 bases line up with TRBD1. The specimen was CD4+ T cells sorted from PBMCs, collected about 11 days after vaccination. CDR3 region: CSARPSGGRGEQYF. CDR3 in DNA: TGCAGTGCTAGACCGTCAGGGGGAAGGGGCGAGCAGTACTTC.